The 26 T cell receptor beta chains reported below all come from one sample, sequenced in a study of blood T cells in healthy people across ages (dated by TCRdb to between 2014 and 2016). Library prep was done by 5' RACE. The instrument was an Illumina HiSeq 2500. A second 7 to 11 cycle PCR used a sample-barcoded 5' primer and a J-beta primer mix. The public reads were run again by TCRdb, first through fastp at Q25 and then through MiXCR, and only productive beta chains were kept. Identical CDR3 protein sequences are pooled into one entry, listed with their most common genes and DNA. The sample data list fewer than 1.5 million distinct CDR3 sequences, and approximately 42% of these were observed just once. The ten largest account for 7.9% of the sample. What was sequenced was blood. Every receptor here comes from a woman aged 18 to 35 in good health.

The CDR3 bases are TGTGCCAGCAGTCTCAATAGCGGTTTTAACAATGAGCAGTACTTC. Its translation is CASSLNSGFNNEQYF. V is TRBV27 and J is TRBJ2-7, with a weak D call TRBD2 (6 bases). CDR1 and CDR2 from the germline V gene are MNHEY and SMNVEV (reference sequence). With 5 bases removed from V and 7 bases from J, the gap between germline ends came to 21 bases. The CDR3 runs to 15 residues.

As for this clonotype: At one boundary the junction diverges from the germline segment, which might be a read error. The chain links TRBV20-1 to TRBJ2-7; D ambiguous. This CDR3 contains 16 residues. Germline V gene lookup returns CDR1 DFQATT and CDR2 SNEGSKA (reference sequence). The CDR3 DNA sequence: TGCAGTGTTAGAGCCAGAAACAGACGTCTGGTCTACGAGCAGTACTTC. Its protein is CSVRARNRRLVYEQYF.

This clonotype has just a few counts. The genes are TRBV20-1 and TRBJ2-3; 8 bases fit TRBD2. CDR1 and CDR2 (germline): DFQATT, SNEGSKA (reference sequence). The ends lost 5 bases at V and 13 bases at J; junction bases unmatched: 8. The CDR3 length is 11 residues. The DNA of the CDR3 is TGCAGTGCTCCCGCCCTAGCGGGCGAGTATTTT. Translation: CSAPALAGEYF.

This sequence joins TRBV19 and TRBJ1-1; no clear D. V was shortened by 5 bases and J by 4 bases, with 20 bases between the two germline ends. Germline V gene sequence: CDR1 LNHDA, CDR2 SQIVND (reference sequence). The CDR3 extends over 16 amino acids. DNA for the CDR3: TGTGCCAGTAGTTCCCCCCGGGAGACCACCATCACTGAAGCTTTCTTT. Its translation is CASSSPRETTITEAFF.

This chain joins TRBV9 and TRBJ2-1, with D perhaps TRBD1 or TRBD2 (6 bases each). The J call could be wrong; TRBJ2-7 is a better fit for the DNA end. This CDR3 is 17 amino acids long. Germline-derived CDR1 and CDR2 are SGDLS and YYNGEE. The CDR3 DNA reads TGTGCCAGCAGCGTAGGAGGTCGGGGGCCCCAGGGGAATGAGCAGTACTTC. Encoded protein: CASSVGGRGPQGNEQYF.

This clonotype was counted a single time. One end of the junction is discordant with germline, which a read error may explain. The genes are TRBV7-2 and TRBJ2-3; no definite D call. The CDR3 runs 14 residues. Germline lookup yields CDR1 SGHTA and CDR2 FQGNSA. The DNA of the CDR3 is TGTGCCAGCAGCCGAGACTGGAGCACAGATACGCGGTATTTT. As protein: CASSRDWSTDTRYF.

The chain employs TRBV19 and TRBJ2-7; D gene ambiguous. Trimming left V 6 bases short and J 3 bases short, with 18 bases between. This CDR3 region has 15 residues. Germline CDR1 reads LNHDA; CDR2 reads SQIVND (reference sequence). CDR3 sequence reads: CASRVRATSVYEQYF. The CDR3 DNA reads as TGTGCCAGTAGGGTCCGGGCCACGTCGGTCTACGAGCAGTACTTC.

V gene TRBV4-1 combines with J gene TRBJ2-7; D possibly corresponds to TRBD1 (6 bases). The CDR3 is 15 amino acids. The V gene's germline CDR1 is MGHRA and CDR2 YSYEKL. Trimming stripped 1 base from V and 3 bases from J, with 13 bases between. The CDR3 reads CASSQVSVQGYEQYF. The CDR3 DNA sequence: TGCGCCAGCAGCCAAGTTAGCGTACAGGGCTACGAGCAGTACTTC.

This clonotype has a handful of counts. J is TRBJ2-1 and V is TRBV12-3 or TRBV12-4; D gene unclear. V shed 3 bases and J shed 5 bases, with 8 bases lying between them. The CDR3 contains 13 residues. CDR3 sequence (DNA): TGTGCCAGCAGTTTGTTAATCCACAATGAGCAGTTCTTC. It is translated as CASSLLIHNEQFF.

The chain carries TRBV28 and TRBJ2-1, with a tentative D call TRBD2 (6 bases). CDR3 length: 13 residues. Germline V gene lookup returns CDR1 MDHEN and CDR2 SYDVKM. The V gene lost 8 bases and the J gene lost 4 bases, with 12 bases spanning the gap. This CDR3 reads CASGGTRYNEQFF. For the CDR3, the DNA is TGTGCCAGCGGGGGGACTCGTTACAATGAGCAGTTCTTC.

A single count supports this clonotype. The chain has TRBV6-5 and TRBJ2-7; D might be TRBD2 (7 bases). Germline values: CDR1 MNHEY, CDR2 SVGAGI. Trimming took off 6 bases at V and 0 bases at J, with 12 bases between the two ends. The CDR3 is 14 residues long. CDR3 nucleotides: TGTGCCAGCAGGGGGGGGGCGCTCTCCTACGAGCAGTACTTC. It encodes CASRGGALSYEQYF.

This clonotype was counted between two and nine times. A junction boundary mismatches the germline segment, possibly from a read error. The chain employs TRBV7-8 and TRBJ1-1; D is unclear. The length of the CDR3 is 13 residues. CDR1 SGHVS and CDR2 FQNEAQ come from the germline V gene. The CDR3 DNA sequence: TGTGCCAGCACCTTAACAGTGAACACTGAAGCTTTCTTT. Protein sequence: CASTLTVNTEAFF.

This clonotype appeared a few times. V gene TRBV30 combines with J gene TRBJ2-5, with TRBD1 identical over 8 bases. Matching the DNA end better, TRBJ2-4 makes the J call doubtful. The CDR3 sequence is 16 residues long. Germline V gene sequence: CDR1 GTSNPN, CDR2 SVGIG (reference sequence). For the CDR3, the DNA is TGTGCCTGGACTGGGCACGTGGGGACAGGACGAAACATTCAGTACTTC. This sequence encodes CAWTGHVGTGRNIQYF.

The rearrangement joins TRBV5-3 to TRBJ1-2; no firm D call. TRBV5-3 is recorded as an ORF, its role being uncertain. This CDR3 region has 13 residues. Trimming stripped 4 bases from V and 2 bases from J, with 9 bases between. CDR3 DNA: TGTGCCAGAAGCCTCTTGCAGAACTATGGCTACACCTTC. Translating gives CARSLLQNYGYTF.

The sample holds many counts of this clonotype. The chain employs TRBV6-2 or TRBV6-3 and TRBJ2-4; D possibly corresponds to TRBD2 (5 bases). Germline V CDR1 and CDR2: MNHEY, SVGEGT. CDR3 size: 14 residues. V was shortened by 6 bases and J by 0 bases, with 9 bases between the two germline ends. The CDR3 region has the DNA TGTGCCAGCAGGCCCGGAGGAGCCAAAAACATTCAGTACTTC. This codes for CASRPGGAKNIQYF.

The rearrangement uses TRBV2 and TRBJ1-6; possibly TRBD1 for D (6 bases). From germline, CDR1 is SNHLY and CDR2 FYNNEI. V shed 2 bases and J shed 7 bases, with 9 bases lying between them. The CDR3 has 14 residues. Written as DNA, the CDR3 is TGTGCCAGCAGTGAAAAGGGGGGGAATTCACCCCTCCACTTT. Its translation: CASSEKGGNSPLHF.

The chain has TRBV27 and TRBJ2-1, with 10 nucleotides matching TRBD2. This CDR3 region has 16 residues. Trimming cost V 4 bases and J 2 bases; bases outside gene matches: 5. Germline V gene sequence: CDR1 MNHEY, CDR2 SMNVEV (reference sequence). CDR3 bases: TGTGCCAGCAGTTCACTAGCGGGGAAGCCCTACAATGAGCAGTTCTTC. Protein sequence: CASSSLAGKPYNEQFF.

This clonotype has only a few counts. CDR3 protein: CASSASPATNEKLFF. The CDR3 bases are TGTGCCAGCAGTGCCTCCCCAGCAACTAATGAAAAACTGTTTTTT. This sequence joins TRBV6-1 and TRBJ1-4; D call uncertain. The V gene's germline CDR1 is MNHNS and CDR2 SASEGT. The V and J ends lost 4 bases and 0 bases respectively, with 9 bases between them. The CDR3 totals 15 residues.

This clonotype came up a few times. The chain is built from TRBV6-5 and TRBJ2-1; 9 bases fit TRBD2. Germline assignment: CDR1 MNHEY and CDR2 SVGAGI. V trimming: 11 bases; J trimming: 6 bases; junction bases outside the gene matches: 5. This CDR3 contains 12 residues. This CDR3 reads CAVAGDVNEQFF. The CDR3 bases are TGTGCCGTAGCGGGGGACGTCAATGAGCAGTTCTTC.

The J gene is TRBJ2-3, the V gene TRBV20-1, with 8 bases aligning to TRBD1. Germline V gives CDR1 DFQATT, CDR2 SNEGSKA (reference sequence). CDR3 size: 16 residues. Trimming removed 6 bases from V and 3 bases from J; junction bases left unmatched: 14. This CDR3 reads CSAAHRGTDPTDTQYF. The DNA for the CDR3 is TGCAGTGCGGCGCACAGGGGGACGGACCCTACAGATACGCAGTATTTT.

As regards this clonotype: A read error may produce the germline difference seen at one junction end. V gene TRBV28 combines with J gene TRBJ1-2, with D hard to call. The CDR3 runs 14 residues. Germline V gene lookup returns CDR1 MDHEN and CDR2 SYDVKM. The CDR3 sequence: CASTPGPLNYVYTF. CDR3 coding DNA: TGTGCCAGCACCCCCGGGCCGTTGAACTATGTCTACACCTTC.

The V call is TRBV27, the J call TRBJ1-2, with D possibly matching TRBD1 (6 bases). V lost 3 bases, J lost 3 bases, and 11 bases lay in between. This CDR3 has 14 residues. Germline values: CDR1 MNHEY, CDR2 SMNVEV (reference sequence). CDR3 sequence: CASSFSTGYYGYTF. CDR3 nucleotides: TGTGCCAGCAGTTTTTCAACAGGGTACTATGGCTACACCTTC.

The chain employs TRBV7-9 and TRBJ2-1, with TRBD2 as a possible D gene (5 bases). Germline V gene data show CDR1 as SEHNR and CDR2 as FQNEAQ (reference sequence). CDR3 length equals 18 residues. The V end was cut by 7 bases, the J end by 8 bases, with 30 bases between. CDR3 amino acids: CASNNLGSASAPTDEQFF. For the CDR3, the DNA is TGTGCCAGCAACAACCTAGGGAGTGCCAGTGCACCTACGGATGAGCAGTTCTTC.

V and J are TRBV2 and TRBJ1-2, with D unclear. Trimming stripped 7 bases from V and 6 bases from J, with 15 bases between. The CDR3 totals 13 residues. The germline gives CDR1 SNHLY, CDR2 FYNNEI. The CDR3 sequence: CASTRRANHGYTF. CDR3 nucleotides: TGTGCCAGCACCCGAAGGGCCAACCATGGCTACACCTTC. The variable domain in full, with the rest retrieved from reference TRBV2 and TRBJ1-2, is EPEVTQTPSHQVTQMGQEVILRCVPISNHLYFYWYRQILGQKVEFLVSFYNNEISEKSEIFDDQFSVERPDGSNFTLKIRSTKLEDSAMYFCASTRRANHGYTFGSGTRLTVV.

The V and J genes are TRBV6-2 or TRBV6-3 and TRBJ2-3; tentatively, D is TRBD2 (6 bases). The V gene's germline CDR1 is MNHEY and CDR2 SVGEGT. The CDR3 is 13 amino acids. This CDR3 is CDNLASLTDTQYF. CDR3 bases: TGTGACAATCTAGCGAGCCTCACAGATACGCAGTATTTT.

The gene calls are TRBV7-9 and TRBJ2-7; either TRBD1 or TRBD2 may fit D (5 bases each). Trimming cost V 1 base and J 5 bases, with 15 bases left between them. In germline, CDR1 is SEHNR, CDR2 FQNEAQ (reference sequence). This CDR3 has 15 residues. For the CDR3, the DNA is TGTGCCAGCAGCTTAGTGGGGTCCGGGACCCACGAGCAGTACTTC. The encoded protein is CASSLVGSGTHEQYF.